The next 12 T cell receptor beta chains were all read from a single sample in a study of T cell responses to AZD1222 COVID-19 vaccine. The repertoire was sequenced with immunoSEQ multiplex PCR; TCRdb's copy has only in-frame clones and lacks some. The data show 100,000 to 150,000 clones, about 89% seen once. Sequenced here: peripheral blood, sampled on day 0 of AZD1222 vaccination. The receptor source for this set is an adult in good health.

In this sample, this clone turned up once. The chain uses TRBV12-3 or TRBV12-4 and TRBJ2-7, with 9 bases lining up with TRBD2. CDR3 length equals 13 residues. Trimming cost V 6 bases and J 6 bases; bases outside gene matches: 6. The CDR3 coding sequence is TGTGCCAGCAGCCCCGGGACTAGCTTCGAGCAGTACTTC. This codes for CASSPGTSFEQYF.

The chain is built from TRBV11-2 and TRBJ2-7, with 12 bases aligning to TRBD2. The CDR3 extends over 17 amino acids. CDR1 SGHAT and CDR2 FQNNGV come from the germline V gene. The J segment lost 0 bases and the V segment lost 0 bases, leaving 3 bases of the junction unmatched. DNA of the CDR3: TGTGCCAGCAGCTTAGAAACTAGCGGGAGGCTCTCCTACGAGCAGTACTTC. Protein product: CASSLETSGRLSYEQYF.

This clone was seen a handful of times. The J gene is TRBJ1-5, the V gene TRBV4-1; D is uncertain. The CDR3 totals 13 residues. The V gene lost 8 bases and the J gene lost 3 bases, with 11 bases spanning the gap. Germline V gene data show CDR1 as MGHRA and CDR2 as YSYEKL. CDR3 bases: TGCGCCAGCGGAGTACGATTCAATCAGCCCCAGCATTTT. Its translation: CASGVRFNQPQHF.

This clone occurred a few times. The chain links TRBV9 to TRBJ2-7, with D uncertain. Per germline, CDR1 SGDLS and CDR2 YYNGEE. V was clipped by 0 bases and J by 4 bases, with 11 bases between them. The CDR3 sequence is 14 residues long. The CDR3, as DNA: TGTGCCAGCAGCGTAGATATGAGCCCTTACGAGCAGTACTTC. Encoded protein: CASSVDMSPYEQYF.

The V and J genes are TRBV6-5 and TRBJ1-2; D may be TRBD1 (5 bases). The germline V gene encodes CDR1 MNHEY and CDR2 SVGAGI. Trimming left V 3 bases short and J 12 bases short, with 14 bases between. This CDR3 is 12 amino acids long. CDR3 nucleotides: TGTGCCAGCAGTTATTTCGGACAATATAACACCTTC. Its translation is CASSYFGQYNTF.

The V and J genes are TRBV29-1 and TRBJ1-2; 7 nucleotides agree with TRBD1. CDR3 length: 16 amino acids. Unmatched junction bases numbered 12, after V lost 4 bases and J lost 1 base. Looked up from germline, CDR1 is SQVTM and CDR2 is ANQGSEA. As DNA, the CDR3 is TGCAGCGTTGGGGACCCCGGGACAGCTCTTAACTATGGCTACACCTTC. Amino acid sequence: CSVGDPGTALNYGYTF. Together with reference TRBV29-1 and TRBJ1-2, the CDR3 gives the full variable domain: SAVISQKPSRDICQRGTSLTIQCQVDSQVTMMFWYRQQPGQSLTLIATANQGSEATYESGFVIDKFPISRPNLTFSTLTVSNMSPEDSSIYLCSVGDPGTALNYGYTFGSGTRLTVV.

The V gene is TRBV7-3, the J gene TRBJ2-7; D ambiguous. With 2 bases removed from V and 2 bases from J, the gap between germline ends came to 10 bases. The CDR3 sequence is 14 residues long. CDR1 and CDR2 from the germline V gene are SGHTA and FQGTGA. CDR3 in amino acids: CASSLLTRTYEQYF. In DNA, the CDR3 is TGTGCCAGCAGCTTATTAACTCGAACCTACGAGCAGTACTTC.

This sequence joins TRBV4-2 and TRBJ1-2; the D gene is possibly TRBD1 (6 bases). This CDR3 is 14 amino acids long. The ends were cut back, 1 base at V and 3 bases at J, with 9 bases in the middle. Germline-derived CDR1 and CDR2 are LGHNA and YNFKEQ. The CDR3 spells CASSQGGGYYGYTF. The CDR3 DNA follows: TGTGCCAGCAGCCAAGGGGGGGGCTACTATGGCTACACCTTC.

This clone was detected only once. The genes are TRBV15 and TRBJ1-5; D gene ambiguous. Germline assignment: CDR1 LNHNV and CDR2 YYDKDF (reference sequence). This CDR3 region has 14 residues. Trimming left V 3 bases short and J 5 bases short, with 11 bases between. CDR3 region: CATSRTAGHQPQHF. The DNA for the CDR3 is TGTGCCACCAGCAGGACTGCGGGCCATCAGCCCCAGCATTTT. The full variable domain, completed using reference TRBV15 and TRBJ1-5, is DAMVIQNPRYQVTQFGKPVTLSCSQTLNHNVMYWYQQKSSQAPKLLFHYYDKDFNNEADTPDNFQSRRPNTSFCFLDIRSPGLGDTAMYLCATSRTAGHQPQHFGDGTRLSIL.

This clone was counted once. V is TRBV10-3 and J is TRBJ1-3; D is undetermined. Germline CDR1 reads ENHRY; CDR2 reads SYGVKD. Trimming stripped 10 bases from V and 7 bases from J, with 8 bases between. This CDR3 spans 10 amino acids. CDR3 sequence: CATSGNTIYF. The CDR3 DNA sequence: TGTGCCACCTCGGGTAACACCATATATTTT.

The V and J genes are TRBV12-5 and TRBJ2-3; unclear D gene. This CDR3 has 15 residues. Per germline, CDR1 LGHNT and CDR2 FRNRAP. V lost 0 bases, J lost 4 bases, and 11 bases lay in between. CDR3 in DNA: TGTGCTAGTGGTTTGGTAACTCGAAAGGCAGATACGCAGTATTTT. Translated, it gives CASGLVTRKADTQYF.

The chain joins TRBV7-9 to TRBJ2-2; unclear D gene. The CDR3 spans 12 residues. Germline V lookup: CDR1 SEHNR, CDR2 FQNEAQ (reference sequence). V gave up 5 bases and J gave up 7 bases, with 8 bases separating them. The CDR3 sequence is CASSDERGELFF. The CDR3 nucleotides are TGTGCCAGCAGCGACGAGCGCGGGGAGCTGTTTTTT. Variable domain in full (rest from reference TRBV7-9 and TRBJ2-2): DTGVSQNPRHKITKRGQNVTFRCDPISEHNRLYWYRQTLGQGPEFLTYFQNEAQLEKSRLLSDRFSAERPKGSFSTLEIQRTEQGDSAMYLCASSDERGELFFGEGSRLTVL.